The next 24 T cell receptor beta chains were all read from a single sample in a study of molecular identifiers for immune sequencing clone quantification. TCRdb itself ran the PCR reads through MiXCR, one entry per CDR3 protein. The table lists 85,000 to 95,000 distinct CDR3 sequences, 15% to 20% of them singletons. Source material: naive CD8+ T cells from blood, with Jurkat cell RNA spiked in. Regarding subset: FACS-sorted CD8+CD4-CCR7+CD45RA+ naive T cells. Receptors were obtained from a human donor in good health. Some libraries in this study had Jurkat cell RNA spiked in.

This clonotype occurred many times. This sequence joins TRBV14 and TRBJ2-7, with TRBD1 as a possible D gene (5 bases). CDR1 SGHDN and CDR2 FVKESK come from the germline V gene. CDR3 size: 15 residues. The ends were cut back, 0 bases at V and 7 bases at J, with 16 bases in the middle. CDR3 sequence: CASSQEGWGIGEQYF. CDR3 coding DNA: TGTGCCAGCAGCCAAGAAGGCTGGGGCATTGGGGAGCAGTACTTC. The whole variable domain, remainder taken from reference TRBV14 and TRBJ2-7, is EAGVTQFPSHSVIEKGQTVTLRCDPISGHDNLYWYRRVMGKEIKFLLHFVKESKQDESGMPNNRFLAERTGGTYSTLKVQPAELEDSGVYFCASSQEGWGIGEQYFGPGTRLTVT.

There are many counts of this clonotype. The chain combines TRBV6-5 with TRBJ2-2; TRBD1 is a possible D gene (6 bases). The CDR3 is 16 amino acids. Germline CDR1 and CDR2: MNHEY and SVGAGI. V lost 6 bases and J lost 5, with 19 bases in between. CDR3 in DNA: TGTGCCAGCAGGGGAGAACAGGGATTCAGGACCGGGGAGCTGTTTTTT. Its translation: CASRGEQGFRTGELFF.

This clonotype has a count of ten or more. The gene calls are TRBV4-2 and TRBJ1-1, with D hard to call. The CDR3 consists of 15 residues. Germline V gives CDR1 LGHNA, CDR2 YNFKEQ. The V end lost 0 bases, the J end lost 0 bases, and 8 bases lay between the germline ends. CDR3 sequence reads: CASSQEVLMNTEAFF. CDR3 nucleotide sequence: TGTGCCAGCAGCCAAGAAGTACTCATGAACACTGAAGCTTTCTTT.

This clonotype was seen at least ten times. CDR3 in DNA: TGTGCCACCATCGTGGGAGGTAGCTCCTACGAGCAGTACTTC. Its protein is CATIVGGSSYEQYF. V is TRBV28 and J is TRBJ2-7; D is perhaps TRBD2 (6 bases). Between the trimmed V and J ends, which lost 10 bases and 0 bases, there was a span of 16 bases. The germline V gene has CDR1 MDHEN and CDR2 SYDVKM. The CDR3 is 14 amino acids.

This clonotype was seen ten or more times. This chain uses TRBV2 with TRBJ2-3; 7 nucleotides align to TRBD1. This CDR3 has 15 residues. Trimming cost V 10 bases and J 0 bases; bases outside gene matches: 10. Germline V CDR1 and CDR2: SNHLY, FYNNEI. Here the CDR3 reads CATLNEGASTDTQYF. The CDR3 bases are TGTGCCACTCTGAATGAGGGGGCTAGCACAGATACGCAGTATTTT.

This clonotype was counted at least ten times. The J gene is TRBJ2-4, the V gene TRBV7-9; 9 nucleotides align to TRBD2. CDR1 is SEHNR, CDR2 FQNEAQ, per germline (reference sequence). The trim removed 4 bases at V and 0 bases at J, leaving 7 bases unmatched. The CDR3 has 17 residues. The CDR3 here is CASSSSLAGLAKNIQYF. DNA for the CDR3: TGTGCCAGCAGCTCCTCCCTAGCGGGGTTAGCCAAAAACATTCAGTACTTC.

This clonotype was recorded many times. This chain joins TRBV7-9 and TRBJ1-1; tentative D call: TRBD1 (6 bases). The V end lost 1 base, the J end lost 6 bases, and 18 bases lay between the germline ends. CDR1 SEHNR and CDR2 FQNEAQ come from the germline V gene (reference sequence). The CDR3 runs 16 residues. The chain's CDR3 is CASSLVGQGRGSEAFF. DNA of the CDR3: TGTGCCAGCAGCTTAGTAGGTCAGGGGCGCGGATCTGAAGCTTTCTTT.

There are many counts of this clonotype. V is TRBV20-1 and J is TRBJ2-7; TRBD2 is a possible D gene (6 bases). The V gene's germline CDR1 is DFQATT and CDR2 SNEGSKA (reference sequence). CDR3 length: 13 amino acids. The CDR3 region has the DNA TGCAGCGCCCGTGTCGGGAGCTCCTACGAGCAGTACTTC. Its protein product is CSARVGSSYEQYF.

This clonotype was found many times. This chain uses TRBV12-3 or TRBV12-4 with TRBJ1-3; 7 nucleotides align to TRBD1. The junction had 4 bases not matched to a gene; V was cut back by 5 bases and J by 0 bases. The CDR3 is 15 residues long. CDR3: CASSETGASGNTIYF. The CDR3, as DNA: TGTGCCAGCAGTGAAACAGGGGCCTCTGGAAACACCATATATTTT.

As to this clonotype: This is likely a read error, given that the CDR3 carries no conserved phenylalanine or tryptophan at its end. This chain joins TRBV7-6 and TRBJ1-1; D gene uncertain. Germline V gene data show CDR1 as SGHVS and CDR2 as FNYEAQ. Trimming pared 6 bases from V and 5 bases from J, leaving 16 bases between. CDR3 size: 14 residues. The CDR3 DNA reads TGTGCCAGCAGGCCTGGGTCCGACTTGACTGAAGCTTTCCTT. Its protein is CASRPGSDLTEAFL.

The table lists this clonotype with many counts. The rearrangement links TRBV5-1 to TRBJ1-1, with TRBD1 as a possible D gene (5 bases). Deletions cut 1 base from V and 3 bases from J, with 10 bases between. The germline CDR1 and CDR2 sequences are SGHRS and YFSETQ. CDR3 length equals 14 residues. CDR3 nucleotide sequence: TGCGCCAGCAGCTTGTCGTCGGGGGACACTGAAGCTTTCTTT. Its protein is CASSLSSGDTEAFF.

The table lists this clonotype with many counts. The CDR3 loop is CASSLVRGEETQYF. The CDR3 DNA reads as TGTGCCAGCAGCTTAGTCCGCGGGGAAGAGACCCAGTACTTC. The V gene is TRBV7-2, the J gene TRBJ2-5; D possibly corresponds to TRBD2 (6 bases). The ends were cut back, 1 base at V and 3 bases at J, with 9 bases in the middle. Per germline, CDR1 SGHTA and CDR2 FQGNSA. This CDR3 is built from 14 residues.

This clonotype was detected ten times or more. The CDR3 coding sequence is TGTGCCAGCAGCTCCACTCAGGGTAGATACGAGCAGTACTTC. It is translated as CASSSTQGRYEQYF. The chain carries TRBV7-2 and TRBJ2-7, with a possible D match to TRBD1 (5 bases). CDR3 length equals 14 residues. The germline V and J ends were trimmed by 4 bases and 4 bases, with 14 bases remaining between them. CDR1 is SGHTA and CDR2 is FQGNSA in the germline V gene.

This clonotype has ten or more counts. The chain recombines TRBV27 with TRBJ2-7; 11 nucleotides line up with TRBD1. Trimming removed 6 bases from V and 3 bases from J; junction bases left unmatched: 7. This CDR3 has 15 amino acids. Germline V lookup: CDR1 MNHEY, CDR2 SMNVEV (reference sequence). This CDR3 reads CASRDRTGGDYEQYF. The DNA of the CDR3 is TGTGCCAGCAGAGACAGGACAGGGGGCGACTACGAGCAGTACTTC.

This clonotype was seen at least ten times. V is TRBV28 and J is TRBJ1-2; possible D gene TRBD1, 5 bases. Trimming cost V 5 bases and J 2 bases, with 15 bases left between them. The germline V gene has CDR1 MDHEN and CDR2 SYDVKM. The CDR3 length is 15 residues. Here the CDR3 reads CASSPTTASNYGYTF. CDR3 nucleotides: TGTGCCAGCAGTCCGACGACAGCCTCAAACTATGGCTACACCTTC.

As regards this clonotype: This sequence may be a read error, since a much larger clone differs from it by one base. The chain carries TRBV12-3 or TRBV12-4 and TRBJ1-1, with D possibly TRBD1 on 6 matching bases. CDR3 length: 13 residues. V was trimmed by 2 bases and J by 4 bases, leaving 8 bases between them. This CDR3 is CASSLTGCTEAFF. The DNA of the CDR3 is TGTGCCAGCAGTTTAACAGGGTGCACTGAAGCTTTCTTT.

This clonotype was seen ten or more times. The chain is built from TRBV10-1 and TRBJ2-2; D is unclear. The CDR3 extends over 14 amino acids. CDR1 is WNHNN and CDR2 is SYGVQD in the germline V gene (reference sequence). Trimming removed 0 bases from V and 5 bases from J, with 7 bases in between. The CDR3 DNA sequence: TGCGCCAGCAGTGAGTCAGGTGATACCGGGGAGCTGTTTTTT. Encoded protein: CASSESGDTGELFF.

This clonotype was picked up many times. The J gene is TRBJ2-5, the V gene TRBV27; 11 bases map to TRBD1. Trimming removed 6 bases from V and 4 bases from J; junction bases left unmatched: 10. This CDR3 is built from 16 residues. CDR1 MNHEY and CDR2 SMNVEV come from the germline V gene (reference sequence). Written as DNA, the CDR3 is TGTGCCAGCAGGGACAGGGGGCGAAGTTTGACAGAGACCCAGTACTTC. Translation gives CASRDRGRSLTETQYF.

This clonotype was counted a few times. This may be a read error, as it is one base from a much larger clone. The chain combines TRBV30 with TRBJ1-4; no clear D gene. The V gene's germline CDR1 is GTSNPN and CDR2 SVGIG (reference sequence). The CDR3 extends over 15 amino acids. The CDR3 sequence: CAWANYDATNEKLSF. The CDR3 region has the DNA TGTGCCTGGGCAAACTATGATGCAACTAATGAAAAACTGTCTTTT.

There are many counts of this clonotype. V is TRBV6-5 and J is TRBJ2-2; 9 bases map to TRBD2. The CDR3 has 16 amino acids. Germline trimming cut 4 bases from V and 3 bases from J; bases unmatched to any gene: 6. Germline V CDR1 and CDR2: MNHEY, SVGAGI. CDR3 region: CASSSLAGVDTGELFF. The CDR3 DNA reads TGTGCCAGCAGTTCTTTAGCGGGAGTGGACACCGGGGAGCTGTTTTTT.

As concerns this clonotype: A much more abundant neighbour one base away suggests this may be a read error. This chain links TRBV4-3 with TRBJ2-5; 9 nucleotides align to TRBD2. Germline CDR1 and CDR2: LGHNA and YSLEER. The CDR3 totals 15 residues. V shed 0 bases and J 4 bases; nucleotides not matched to a gene: 3. The CDR3 DNA reads TGCGCCAGCAGCCAAGAGTCACTAGCGGGAGAGACCCAGTACTTC. It yields the protein CASSQESLAGETQYF.

The sample holds many counts of this clonotype. V is TRBV7-9 and J is TRBJ1-2; a possible D gene is TRBD1 (6 bases). Trimming pared 5 bases from V and 5 bases from J, leaving 15 bases between. Germline V gene sequence: CDR1 SEHNR, CDR2 FQNEAQ (reference sequence). This CDR3 has 14 amino acids. Written as DNA, the CDR3 is TGTGCCAGCAGCCCCTCCTATGGACAGTATGGCTACACCTTC. This gives the protein CASSPSYGQYGYTF.

This clonotype was detected many times. This chain connects TRBV19 to TRBJ2-2; the D gene is possibly TRBD1 (6 bases). The V end was cut by 5 bases, the J end by 6 bases, with 7 bases between. This CDR3 has 12 amino acids. From germline, CDR1 is LNHDA and CDR2 SQIVND (reference sequence). CDR3 protein: CASSEGAGELFF. For the CDR3, the DNA is TGTGCCAGTAGTGAGGGGGCCGGGGAGCTGTTTTTT.

Note on this clonotype: A much larger clone differs by one base, so this may be a read error. This rearrangement joins TRBV7-9 to TRBJ2-5; 8 bases map to TRBD2. CDR3 length: 17 residues. Germline V CDR1 and CDR2: SEHNR, FQNEAQ (reference sequence). The J segment lost 5 bases and the V segment lost 5 bases, leaving 16 bases of the junction unmatched. CDR3 sequence (DNA): TGTGCCAGCAGCGCCCCGGGACTAGTGGGTTTCGGGGAGACCCAGTACTTC. This sequence encodes CASSAPGLVGFGETQYF.